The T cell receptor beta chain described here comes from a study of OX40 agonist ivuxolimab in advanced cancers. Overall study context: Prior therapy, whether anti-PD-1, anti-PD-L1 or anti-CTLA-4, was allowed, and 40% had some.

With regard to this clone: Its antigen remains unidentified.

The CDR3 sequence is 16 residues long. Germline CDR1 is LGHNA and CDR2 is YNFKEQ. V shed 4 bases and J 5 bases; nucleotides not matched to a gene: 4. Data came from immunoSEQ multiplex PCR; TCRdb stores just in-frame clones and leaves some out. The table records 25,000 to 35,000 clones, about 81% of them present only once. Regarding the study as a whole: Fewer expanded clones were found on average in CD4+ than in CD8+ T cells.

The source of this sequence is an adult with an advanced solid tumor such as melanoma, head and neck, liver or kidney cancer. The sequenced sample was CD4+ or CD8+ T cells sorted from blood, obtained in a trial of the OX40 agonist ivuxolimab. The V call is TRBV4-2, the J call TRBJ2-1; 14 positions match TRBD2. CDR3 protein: CASSREGLAGDNEQFF. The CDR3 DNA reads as TGTGCCAGCAGCCGGGAGGGACTAGCGGGGGACAATGAGCAGTTCTTC.